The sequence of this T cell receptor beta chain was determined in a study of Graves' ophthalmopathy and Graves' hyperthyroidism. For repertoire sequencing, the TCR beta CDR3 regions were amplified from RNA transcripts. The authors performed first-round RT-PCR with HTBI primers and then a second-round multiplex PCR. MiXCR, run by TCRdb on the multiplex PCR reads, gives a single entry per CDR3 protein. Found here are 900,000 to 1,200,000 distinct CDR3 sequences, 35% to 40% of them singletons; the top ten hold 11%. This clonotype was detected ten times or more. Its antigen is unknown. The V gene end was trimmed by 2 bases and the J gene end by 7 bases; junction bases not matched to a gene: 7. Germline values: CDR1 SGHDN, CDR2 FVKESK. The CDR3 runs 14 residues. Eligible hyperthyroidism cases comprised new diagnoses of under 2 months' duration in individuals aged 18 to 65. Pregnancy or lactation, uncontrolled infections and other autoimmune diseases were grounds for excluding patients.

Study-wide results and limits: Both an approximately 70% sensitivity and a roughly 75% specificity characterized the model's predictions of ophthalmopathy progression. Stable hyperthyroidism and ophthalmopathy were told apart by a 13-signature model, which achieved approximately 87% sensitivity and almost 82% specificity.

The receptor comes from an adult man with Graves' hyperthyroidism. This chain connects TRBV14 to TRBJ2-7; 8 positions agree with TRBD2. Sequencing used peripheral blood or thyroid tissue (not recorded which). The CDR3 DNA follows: TGTGCCAGCAGCCAACTCGGGAGGGCCGAAGAGCAGTACTTC. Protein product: CASSQLGRAEEQYF. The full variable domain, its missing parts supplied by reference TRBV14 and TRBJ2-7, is EAGVTQFPSHSVIEKGQTVTLRCDPISGHDNLYWYRRVMGKEIKFLLHFVKESKQDESGMPNNRFLAERTGGTYSTLKVQPAELEDSGVYFCASSQLGRAEEQYFGPGTRLTVT.